This T cell receptor beta chain was identified in a study of graft-versus-host responses after intestinal transplantation. As for this clone: Its antigen is as yet unknown.

The germline gives CDR1 SEHNR, CDR2 FQNEAQ (reference sequence). CDR3 length equals 16 residues. Trimming stripped 1 base from V and 1 base from J, with 11 bases between. Produced via immunoSEQ multiplex PCR; TCRdb's table is partial and in-frame only. The sample includes over 75,000 clones, around 86% of them seen just once. The chain has TRBV7-9 and TRBJ1-5; D not resolved. Sequenced material: unstimulated CD8+ T cells sorted from spleen or lymph node cells, taken before transplant. The clonotype originates from a human donor who was the organ donor for an intestinal transplant. DNA of the CDR3: TGTGCCAGCAGCTTAGTACATCCCGGGAGCAATCAGCCCCAGCATTTT. Protein sequence: CASSLVHPGSNQPQHF.